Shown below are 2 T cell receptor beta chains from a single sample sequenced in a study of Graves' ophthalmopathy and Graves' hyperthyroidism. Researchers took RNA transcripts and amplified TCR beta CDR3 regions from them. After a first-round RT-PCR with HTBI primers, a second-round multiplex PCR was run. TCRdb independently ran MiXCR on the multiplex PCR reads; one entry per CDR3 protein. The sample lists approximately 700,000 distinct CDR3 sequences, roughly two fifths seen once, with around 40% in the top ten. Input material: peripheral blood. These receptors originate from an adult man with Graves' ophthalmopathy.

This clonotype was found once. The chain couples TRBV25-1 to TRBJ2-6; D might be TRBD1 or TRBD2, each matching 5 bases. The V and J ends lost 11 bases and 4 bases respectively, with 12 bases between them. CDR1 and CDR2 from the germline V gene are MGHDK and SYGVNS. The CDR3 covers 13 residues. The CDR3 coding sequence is TGTGCCGGGCAGGGCGGGGGGGCCAACGTCCTGACTTTC. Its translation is CAGQGGGANVLTF.

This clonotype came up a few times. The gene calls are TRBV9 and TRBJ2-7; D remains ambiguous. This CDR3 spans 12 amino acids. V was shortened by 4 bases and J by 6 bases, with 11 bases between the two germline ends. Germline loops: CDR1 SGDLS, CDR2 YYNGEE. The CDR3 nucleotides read TGTGCCAGCAGCCCACCAGACACCGAGCAGTACTTC. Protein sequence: CASSPPDTEQYF.